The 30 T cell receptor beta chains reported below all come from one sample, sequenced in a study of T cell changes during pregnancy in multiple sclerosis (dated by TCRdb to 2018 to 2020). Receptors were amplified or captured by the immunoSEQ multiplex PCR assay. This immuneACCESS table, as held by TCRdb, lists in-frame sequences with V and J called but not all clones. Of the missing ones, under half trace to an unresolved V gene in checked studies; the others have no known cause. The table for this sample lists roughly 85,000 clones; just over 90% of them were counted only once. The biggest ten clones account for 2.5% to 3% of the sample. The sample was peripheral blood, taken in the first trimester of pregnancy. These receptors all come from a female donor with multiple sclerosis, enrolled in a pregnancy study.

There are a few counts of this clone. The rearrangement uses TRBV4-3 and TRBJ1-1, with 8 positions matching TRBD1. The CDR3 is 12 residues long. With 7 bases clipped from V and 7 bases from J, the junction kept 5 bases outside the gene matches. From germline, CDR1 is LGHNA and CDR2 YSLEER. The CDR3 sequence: CASTVGTGEAFF. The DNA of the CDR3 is TGCGCCAGCACGGTGGGGACAGGTGAAGCTTTCTTT.

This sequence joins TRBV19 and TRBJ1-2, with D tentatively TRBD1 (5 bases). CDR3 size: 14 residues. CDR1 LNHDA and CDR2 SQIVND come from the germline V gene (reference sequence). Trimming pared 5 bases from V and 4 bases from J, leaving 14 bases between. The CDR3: CASSLRGTLYGYTF. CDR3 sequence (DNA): TGTGCCAGTAGTCTTCGCGGGACCCTCTATGGCTACACCTTC.

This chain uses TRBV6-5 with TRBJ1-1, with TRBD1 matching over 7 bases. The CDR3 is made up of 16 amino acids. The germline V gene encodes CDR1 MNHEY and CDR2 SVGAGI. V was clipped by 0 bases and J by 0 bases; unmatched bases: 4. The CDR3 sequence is CASSYSMGTVNTEAFF. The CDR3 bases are TGTGCCAGCAGTTACTCGATGGGGACAGTGAACACTGAAGCTTTCTTT.

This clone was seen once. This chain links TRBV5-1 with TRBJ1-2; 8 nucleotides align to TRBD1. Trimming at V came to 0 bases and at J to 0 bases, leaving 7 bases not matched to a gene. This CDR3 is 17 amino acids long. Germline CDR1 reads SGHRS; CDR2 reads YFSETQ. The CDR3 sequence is CASSLGNQGASNYGYTF. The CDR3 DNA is TGCGCCAGCAGCTTGGGAAACCAGGGGGCGTCTAACTATGGCTACACCTTC.

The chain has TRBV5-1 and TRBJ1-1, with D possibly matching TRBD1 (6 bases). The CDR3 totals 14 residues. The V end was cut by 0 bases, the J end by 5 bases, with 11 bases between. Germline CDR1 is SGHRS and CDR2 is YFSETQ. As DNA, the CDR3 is TGCGCCAGCAGCTTGGAACAGGGCTGGACTGAAGCTTTCTTT. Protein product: CASSLEQGWTEAFF.

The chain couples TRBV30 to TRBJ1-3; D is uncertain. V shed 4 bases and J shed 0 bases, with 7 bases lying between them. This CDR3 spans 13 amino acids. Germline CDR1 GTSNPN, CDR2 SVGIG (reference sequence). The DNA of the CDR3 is TGTGCCTGGAAGATAGCCTCTGGAAACACCATATATTTT. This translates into CAWKIASGNTIYF.

CDR3 loop: CASRGRAGMNNEQFF. The CDR3 DNA sequence: TGTGCCAGCAGGGGAAGAGCGGGAATGAACAATGAGCAGTTCTTC. The chain employs TRBV6-1 and TRBJ2-1; 7 bases are a match to TRBD2. This CDR3 is 15 amino acids long. Germline CDR1 is MNHNS and CDR2 is SASEGT. V was pared by 6 bases and J by 5 bases, with 10 bases of the junction left unmatched.

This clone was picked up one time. CDR3: CASRGGQGYSYEQYF. The CDR3 nucleotides read TGTGCCAGCAGGGGGGGACAGGGATACTCCTACGAGCAGTACTTC. V usage is TRBV2 and J usage is TRBJ2-7, with 9 nucleotides matching TRBD1. The CDR3 is 15 amino acids. The V segment lost 6 bases and the J segment 0 bases; nucleotides outside the gene matches: 6. CDR1 is SNHLY, CDR2 FYNNEI, per germline.

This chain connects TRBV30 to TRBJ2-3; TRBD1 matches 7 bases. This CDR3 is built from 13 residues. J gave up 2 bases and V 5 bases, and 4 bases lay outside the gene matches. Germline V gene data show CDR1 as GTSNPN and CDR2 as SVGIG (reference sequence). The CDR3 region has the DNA TGTGCCTGGGCGACAGGGTCCACAGATACGCAGTATTTT. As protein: CAWATGSTDTQYF. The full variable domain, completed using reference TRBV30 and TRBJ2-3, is SQTIHQWPATLVQPVGSPLSLECTVEGTSNPNLYWYRQAAGRGLQLLFYSVGIGQISSEVPQNLSASRPQDRQFILSSKKLLLSDSGFYLCAWATGSTDTQYFGPGTRLTVL.

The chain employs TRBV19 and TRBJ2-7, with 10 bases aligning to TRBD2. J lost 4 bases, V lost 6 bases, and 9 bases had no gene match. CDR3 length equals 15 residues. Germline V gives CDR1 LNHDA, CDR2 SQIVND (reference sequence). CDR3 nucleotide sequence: TGTGCCAGTAGGAATGGAGCGGGAGGGCCTTACGAGCAGTACTTC. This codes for CASRNGAGGPYEQYF.

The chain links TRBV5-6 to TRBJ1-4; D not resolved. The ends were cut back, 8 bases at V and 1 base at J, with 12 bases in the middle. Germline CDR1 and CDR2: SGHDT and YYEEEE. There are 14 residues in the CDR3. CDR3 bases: TGTGCCAGTTCCCTTCTCAGAACTAATGAAAAACTGTTTTTT. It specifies CASSLLRTNEKLFF.

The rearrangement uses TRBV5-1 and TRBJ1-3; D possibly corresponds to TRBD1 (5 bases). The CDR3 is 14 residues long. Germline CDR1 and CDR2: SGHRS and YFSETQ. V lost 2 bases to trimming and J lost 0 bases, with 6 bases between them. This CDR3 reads CASSFGGSGNTIYF. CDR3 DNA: TGCGCCAGCAGCTTCGGGGGCTCTGGAAACACCATATATTTT.

CDR3 loop: CASSEAGIGGYTF. The CDR3 nucleotides are TGTGCCAGCAGTGAAGCAGGGATAGGTGGCTACACCTTC. This chain links TRBV25-1 with TRBJ1-2; a weak D match, TRBD1 (5 bases). From germline, CDR1 is MGHDK and CDR2 SYGVNS. Trimming shortened V by 2 bases and J by 7 bases, and 11 bases separated the two germline ends. The CDR3 sequence is 13 residues long.

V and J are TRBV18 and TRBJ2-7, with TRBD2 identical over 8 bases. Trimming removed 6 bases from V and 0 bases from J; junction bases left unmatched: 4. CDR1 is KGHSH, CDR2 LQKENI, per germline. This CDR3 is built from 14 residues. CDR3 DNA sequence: TGTGCCAGCTCTCCCGCGGGGGGCTCCTACGAGCAGTACTTC. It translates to CASSPAGGSYEQYF. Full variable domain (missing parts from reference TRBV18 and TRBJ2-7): NAGVMQNPRHLVRRRGQEARLRCSPMKGHSHVYWYRQLPEEGLKFMVYLQKENIIDESGMPKERFSAEFPKEGPSILRIQQVVRGDSAAYFCASSPAGGSYEQYFGPGTRLTVT.

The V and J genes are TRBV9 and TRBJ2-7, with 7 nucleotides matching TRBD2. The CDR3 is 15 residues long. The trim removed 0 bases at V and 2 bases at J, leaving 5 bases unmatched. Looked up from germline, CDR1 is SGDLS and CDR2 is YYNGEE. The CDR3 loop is CASSVGGTTTYEQYF. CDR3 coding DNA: TGTGCCAGCAGCGTAGGTGGGACTACGACCTACGAGCAGTACTTC.

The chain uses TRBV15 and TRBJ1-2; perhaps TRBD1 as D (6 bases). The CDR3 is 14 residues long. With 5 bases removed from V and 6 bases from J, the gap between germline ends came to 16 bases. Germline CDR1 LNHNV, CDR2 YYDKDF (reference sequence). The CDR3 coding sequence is TGTGCCACCAGCGCGCAGGGGCCCGACCATGGCTACACCTTC. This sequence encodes CATSAQGPDHGYTF.

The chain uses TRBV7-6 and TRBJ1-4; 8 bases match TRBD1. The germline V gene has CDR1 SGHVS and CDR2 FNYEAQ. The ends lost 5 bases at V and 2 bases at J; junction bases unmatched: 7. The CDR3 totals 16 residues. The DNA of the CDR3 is TGTGCCAGCAGCCTACCAGGGGGCTCCACTAATGAAAAACTGTTTTTT. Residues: CASSLPGGSTNEKLFF.

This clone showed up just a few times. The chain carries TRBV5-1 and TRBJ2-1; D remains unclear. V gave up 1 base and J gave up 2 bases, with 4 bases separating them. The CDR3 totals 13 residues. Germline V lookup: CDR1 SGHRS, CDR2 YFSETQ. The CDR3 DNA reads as TGCGCCAGCAGCTTGACACCCTACAATGAGCAGTTCTTC. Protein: CASSLTPYNEQFF.

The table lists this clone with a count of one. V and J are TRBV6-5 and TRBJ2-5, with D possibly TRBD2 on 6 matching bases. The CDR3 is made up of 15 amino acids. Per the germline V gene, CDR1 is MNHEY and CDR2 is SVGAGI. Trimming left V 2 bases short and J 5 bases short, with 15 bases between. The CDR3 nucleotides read TGTGCCAGCAGTTACACCCCGCGGGGCCCGGAGACCCAGTACTTC. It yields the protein CASSYTPRGPETQYF.

In nucleotides, the CDR3 is TGTGCCACTCGAGGACAGTTCAATCAGCCCCAGCATTTT. Translating it yields CATRGQFNQPQHF. V gene TRBV28 combines with J gene TRBJ1-5, with D possibly matching TRBD1 (6 bases). The CDR3 length is 13 residues. Trimming took 10 bases from V and 3 from J, leaving 13 bases between them. The germline V gene has CDR1 MDHEN and CDR2 SYDVKM.

CDR3 DNA sequence: TGTGCCAGCAGCTTAAATCAGGGGACTGAAGCTTTCTTT. Protein sequence: CASSLNQGTEAFF. The chain combines TRBV7-3 with TRBJ1-1, with a possible D match to TRBD1 (6 bases). With 1 base removed from V and 5 bases from J, the gap between germline ends came to 8 bases. The CDR3 consists of 13 residues. Germline values: CDR1 SGHTA, CDR2 FQGTGA.

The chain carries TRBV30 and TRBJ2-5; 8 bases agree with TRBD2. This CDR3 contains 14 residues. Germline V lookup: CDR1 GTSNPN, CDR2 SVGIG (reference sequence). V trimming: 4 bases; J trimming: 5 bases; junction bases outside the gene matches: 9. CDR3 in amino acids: CAWITTAGAETQYF. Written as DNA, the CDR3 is TGTGCCTGGATTACGACAGCGGGAGCGGAGACCCAGTACTTC.

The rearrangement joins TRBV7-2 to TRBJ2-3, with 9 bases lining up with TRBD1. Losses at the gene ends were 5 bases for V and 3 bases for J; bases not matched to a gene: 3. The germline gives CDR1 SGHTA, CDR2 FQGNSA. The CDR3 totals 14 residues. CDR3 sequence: CASSLGTGTDTQYF. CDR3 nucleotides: TGTGCCAGCAGCCTAGGGACAGGGACAGATACGCAGTATTTT.

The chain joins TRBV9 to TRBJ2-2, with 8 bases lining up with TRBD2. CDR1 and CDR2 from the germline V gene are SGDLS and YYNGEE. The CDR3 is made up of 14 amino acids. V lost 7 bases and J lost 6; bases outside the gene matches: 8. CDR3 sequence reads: CASGRAGVSGELFF. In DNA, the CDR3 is TGTGCCAGCGGTCGAGCGGGAGTATCCGGGGAGCTGTTTTTT.

The CDR3 sequence: CASRVSYRDTEAFF. DNA for the CDR3: TGTGCCAGCAGGGTATCTTACAGGGACACTGAAGCTTTCTTT. The chain couples TRBV7-3 to TRBJ1-1; D might be TRBD1 (6 bases). Trimming removed 6 bases from V and 3 bases from J, with 14 bases in between. Per the germline V gene, CDR1 is SGHTA and CDR2 is FQGTGA. The CDR3 is 14 residues long. Full variable domain (outside the CDR3, taken from reference TRBV7-3 and TRBJ1-1): GAGVSQTPSNKVTEKGKYVELRCDPISGHTALYWYRQSLGQGPEFLIYFQGTGAADDSGLPNDRFFAVRPEGSVSTLKIQRTERGDSAVYLCASRVSYRDTEAFFGQGTRLTVV.

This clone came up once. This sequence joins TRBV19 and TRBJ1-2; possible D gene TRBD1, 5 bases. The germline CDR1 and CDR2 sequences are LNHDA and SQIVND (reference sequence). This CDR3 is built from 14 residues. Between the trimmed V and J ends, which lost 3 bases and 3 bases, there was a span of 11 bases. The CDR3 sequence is CASSILGGDYGYTF. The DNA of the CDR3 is TGTGCCAGTAGTATCCTCGGAGGGGACTATGGCTACACCTTC.

The CDR3 DNA follows: TGTGCCAGCACGACATCGACAGTACCGGCCTACGAGCAGTACTTC. It translates to CASTTSTVPAYEQYF. The rearrangement links TRBV6-1 to TRBJ2-7, with D possibly being TRBD1 (5 bases). The CDR3 covers 15 residues. Per germline, CDR1 MNHNS and CDR2 SASEGT. V lost 7 bases, J lost 2 bases, and 18 bases lay in between.

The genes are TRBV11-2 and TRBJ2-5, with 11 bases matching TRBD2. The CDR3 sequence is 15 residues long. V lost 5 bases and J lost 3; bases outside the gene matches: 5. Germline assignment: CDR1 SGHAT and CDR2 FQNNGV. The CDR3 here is CASSQWGLAEETQYF. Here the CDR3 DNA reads TGTGCCAGCAGCCAGTGGGGACTAGCGGAAGAGACCCAGTACTTC. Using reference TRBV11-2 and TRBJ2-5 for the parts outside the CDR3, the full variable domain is EAGVAQSPRYKIIEKRQSVAFWCNPISGHATLYWYQQILGQGPKLLIQFQNNGVVDDSQLPKDRFSAERLKGVDSTLKIQPAKLEDSAVYLCASSQWGLAEETQYFGPGTRLLVL.

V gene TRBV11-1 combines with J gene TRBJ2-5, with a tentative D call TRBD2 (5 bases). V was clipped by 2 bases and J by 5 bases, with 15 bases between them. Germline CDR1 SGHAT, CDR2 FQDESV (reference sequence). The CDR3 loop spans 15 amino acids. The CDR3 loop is CASSLNRVGGETQYF. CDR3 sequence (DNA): TGTGCCAGCAGCTTAAACCGGGTAGGAGGCGAGACCCAGTACTTC.

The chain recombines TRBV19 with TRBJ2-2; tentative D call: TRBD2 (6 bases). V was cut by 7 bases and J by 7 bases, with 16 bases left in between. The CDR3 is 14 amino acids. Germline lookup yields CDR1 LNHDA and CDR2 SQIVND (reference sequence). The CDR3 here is CASTTMGGIGELFF. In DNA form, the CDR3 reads TGTGCCAGTACCACAATGGGGGGTATCGGGGAGCTGTTTTTT.